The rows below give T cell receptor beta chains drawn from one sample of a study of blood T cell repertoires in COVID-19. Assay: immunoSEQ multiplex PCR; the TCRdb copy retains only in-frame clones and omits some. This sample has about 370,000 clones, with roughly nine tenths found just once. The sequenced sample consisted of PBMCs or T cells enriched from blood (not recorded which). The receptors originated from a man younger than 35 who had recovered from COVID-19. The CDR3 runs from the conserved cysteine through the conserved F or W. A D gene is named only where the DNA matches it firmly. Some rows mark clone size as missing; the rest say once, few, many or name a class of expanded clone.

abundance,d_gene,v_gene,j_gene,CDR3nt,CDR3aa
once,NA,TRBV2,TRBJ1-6,TGTGCCAGCAGTGCCGGTTATTCACCCCTCCACTTT,CASSAGYSPLHF
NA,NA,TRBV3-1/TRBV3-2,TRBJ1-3,TGTGCCAGCACCCCATCGAGCTCTGGAAACACCATATATTTT,CASTPSSSGNTIYF
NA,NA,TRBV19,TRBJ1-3,TGTGCCAGTAGTATATCCGGAGGCCGAAACACCATATATTTT,CASSISGGRNTIYF
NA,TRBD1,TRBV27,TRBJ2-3,TGTGCCAGCAGTCTCCTCTCGACAGGGGCGGGCCCAGATACGCAGTATTTT,CASSLLSTGAGPDTQYF
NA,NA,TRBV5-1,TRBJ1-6,TGCGCCAGCAGCTTGACAGGAATCTGGTCACCCCTCCACTTT,CASSLTGIWSPLHF
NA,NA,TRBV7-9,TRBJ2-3,TGTGCCAGCAGCCTAGACCAGAGGGCGCGGACAGATACGCAGTATTTT,CASSLDQRARTDTQYF
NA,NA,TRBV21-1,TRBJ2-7,TGTGCCAGCACCGACGGGGACTTC,CASTDGDF
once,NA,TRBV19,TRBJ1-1,TGTGCCAGTAGGAGAGAGGGTGAAGCTTTCTTT,CASRREGEAFF
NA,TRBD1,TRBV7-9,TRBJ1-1,TGTGCCAGCAGACCTCCGGGACAGTCTGAAGCTTTCTTT,CASRPPGQSEAFF
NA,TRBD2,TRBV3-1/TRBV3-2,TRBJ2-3,TGTGCCAGCAGCCATGGGGGACTAGCCACAGATACGCAGTATTTT,CASSHGGLATDTQYF
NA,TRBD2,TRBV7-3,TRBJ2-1,TGTGCCAGCAGCACAAGGACTAGCGTTCGTGAGCAGTTCTTC,CASSTRTSVREQFF
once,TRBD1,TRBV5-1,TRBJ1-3,TGCGCCAGCCAACAGGGGAACACCATATATTTT,CASQQGNTIYF
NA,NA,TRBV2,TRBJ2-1,TGTGCCAGCAGTGAAGGGAGGACCCAATCCTACAATGAGCAGTTCTTC,CASSEGRTQSYNEQFF
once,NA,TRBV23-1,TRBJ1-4,TGCGCCAGCACGGGGGGACGGGCTAATGAAAAACTGTTTTTT,CASTGGRANEKLFF
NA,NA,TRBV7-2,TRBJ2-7,TGTGCCAGCAGCCCCTACTACGAGCAGTACTTC,CASSPYYEQYF
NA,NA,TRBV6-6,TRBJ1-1,TGTGCCAGCAGTCCGGGAATCATGAACACTGAAGCTTTCTTT,CASSPGIMNTEAFF
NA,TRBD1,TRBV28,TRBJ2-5,TGTGCCAGCAGGGGGGACAGGGGGCGCCAAGAGACCCAGTACTTC,CASRGDRGRQETQYF
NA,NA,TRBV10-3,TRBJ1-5,TGTGCCATCAGTGAGGCCGCCTCGGGTTCTCGCAATCAGCCCCAGCATTTT,CAISEAASGSRNQPQHF
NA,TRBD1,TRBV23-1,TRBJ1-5,TGCGCCAGCAGTCAATCGAACGGGACAGAGAATCAGCCCCAGCATTTT,CASSQSNGTENQPQHF
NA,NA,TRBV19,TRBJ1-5,TGTGCCAGTAGTATCGTGAGTAGCAATCAGCCCCAGCATTTT,CASSIVSSNQPQHF
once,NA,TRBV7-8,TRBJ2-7,TGTGCCAGCAGCTCGCTCCTCGGGGGGCGAAGTGAGCAGTACTTC,CASSSLLGGRSEQYF
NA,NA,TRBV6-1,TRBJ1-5,TGTGCCAGCAGTGACGGTTACAGGGCCCAGCATTTT,CASSDGYRAQHF
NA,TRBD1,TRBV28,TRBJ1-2,TGTGCCAGCAGTGTCACAGGGGCAGGTAGTTTTCGGGGCTACACCTTC,CASSVTGAGSFRGYTF
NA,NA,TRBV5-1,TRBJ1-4,TGCGCCAGCAGCTTGGCCGGACAGTTAGCTAATGAAAAACTGTTTTTT,CASSLAGQLANEKLFF
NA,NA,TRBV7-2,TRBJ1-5,TGTGCCAGCAGCTTCACATTCAATCAGCCCCAGCATTTT,CASSFTFNQPQHF
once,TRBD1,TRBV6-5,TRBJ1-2,TGTGCCAGCAGCCAAGGACAGGGAGCATATGGCTACACCTTC,CASSQGQGAYGYTF
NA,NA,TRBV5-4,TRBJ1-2,TGTGCCAGCAGCCGAGCCCAGGGTGGGGAAGGCTACACCTTC,CASSRAQGGEGYTF
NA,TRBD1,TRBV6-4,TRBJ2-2,TGTGCCAGCAGTGACTCGGGTCAAGGGGGCAACACCGGGGAGCTGTTTTTT,CASSDSGQGGNTGELFF
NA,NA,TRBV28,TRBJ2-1,TGTGCCAGCATCGGTAGCTCCTACAATGAGCAGTTCTTC,CASIGSSYNEQFF
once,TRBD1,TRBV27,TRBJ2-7,TGTGCCAGCAGTACCCCCGCGGGCCAGGGGGCCGGCGAGCAGTACTTC,CASSTPAGQGAGEQYF
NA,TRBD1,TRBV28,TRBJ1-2,TGTGCCACCACAATCGCTCTCCGAAAACAGGGGTTTAGCTATGGCTACACCTTC,CATTIALRKQGFSYGYTF
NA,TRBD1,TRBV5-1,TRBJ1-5,TGCGCCAGCAGCTTAGGGACAGGGGGGAATGATCCCCAGCATTTT,CASSLGTGGNDPQHF
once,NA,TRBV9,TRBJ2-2,TGTGCCAGCAGCGTCAGATACAACACCGGGGAGCTGTTTTTT,CASSVRYNTGELFF
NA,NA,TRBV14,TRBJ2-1,TGTGCCAGCAGCCAAGATATGAGATATGAGCAGTTCTTC,CASSQDMRYEQFF
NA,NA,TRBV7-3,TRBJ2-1,TGTGCCAGCAGCGGAACAGGGACCCCCAATGAGCAGTTCTTC,CASSGTGTPNEQFF
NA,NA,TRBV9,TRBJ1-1,TGTGCCAGCAGCGTCCATGCCGGGGACATGAACACTGAAGCTTTCTTT,CASSVHAGDMNTEAFF
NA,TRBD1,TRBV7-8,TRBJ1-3,TGTGCCAGCAGCCCAGGGACAGCTGGAAACACCATATATTTT,CASSPGTAGNTIYF
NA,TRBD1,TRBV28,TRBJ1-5,TGTGCCAGCAGTTTACAAGGGGGCTATCAGCCCCAGCATTTT,CASSLQGGYQPQHF
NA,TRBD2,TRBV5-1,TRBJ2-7,TGCGCCAGCAGCTTCAGCGGGGGAGCCGACGAGCAGTACTTC,CASSFSGGADEQYF
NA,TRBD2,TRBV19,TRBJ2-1,TGTGCCAGTAGTAGGACTAGCGGGAGCCCCAATGAGCAGTTCTTC,CASSRTSGSPNEQFF
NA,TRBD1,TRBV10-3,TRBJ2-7,TGTGCCATCAGCGCCGGGACAGGGGTGTACGAGCAGTACTTC,CAISAGTGVYEQYF
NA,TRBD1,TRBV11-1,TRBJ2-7,TGTGCCAGCAGCTTACCAGGGACAGGGTCCTACGAGCAGTACTTC,CASSLPGTGSYEQYF